This is a list of T cell receptor beta chains from one sample in a study of T cell repertoires in cytomegalovirus infection. Via MiXCR, TCRdb re-called the reads, giving one row per CDR3 protein. The table includes under 850,000 distinct CDR3 sequences, roughly a third detected once. The sequencing input was PBMCs. Receptors were obtained from a human donor in good health (CMV status not recorded). Some clones in this sample may be carry-over from other donors' samples. CDR3s include the opening cysteine and the closing phenylalanine or tryptophan. The D gene is left open where the match is weak. Some rows have no size entry. The others give once, few or many, or a class for an expanded clone.

NA | few | TRBJ2-5 | TRBV27 | 14 | CASSPRPLQETQYF | TGTGCCAGCAGTCCTCGACCGCTACAAGAGACCCAGTACTTC
TRBD2 | NA | TRBJ2-5 | TRBV5-1 | 15 | CASSRTTSGEETQYF | TGCGCCAGCAGTCGCACGACTAGCGGGGAAGAGACCCAGTACTTC
NA | NA | TRBJ2-6 | TRBV27 | 16 | CASSLHGPAGANVLTF | TGTGCCAGCAGTTTACATGGGCCCGCTGGGGCCAACGTCCTGACTTTC
TRBD1 | NA | TRBJ1-6 | TRBV6-8 | 16 | CASSYRRQGYNSPLHF | TGTGCCAGCAGTTACAGGAGACAGGGCTATAATTCACCCCTCCACTTT
TRBD1 | NA | TRBJ1-2 | TRBV27 | 13 | CASSEGQGGGYTF | TGTGCCAGCAGCGAAGGACAGGGGGGTGGCTACACCTTC
TRBD1 | few | TRBJ1-4 | TRBV28 | 17 | CAGRPGRGRRANEKLFF | TGTGCCGGACGACCTGGGAGGGGGCGCCGGGCTAATGAAAAACTGTTTTTT
NA | NA | TRBJ1-2 | TRBV6-1 | 13 | CASSEFMPYGYTF | TGTGCCAGCAGTGAATTTATGCCCTATGGCTACACCTTC
TRBD2 | few | TRBJ2-1 | TRBV20-1 | 13 | CSARNGRGDEQFF | TGCAGTGCTAGAAACGGGAGGGGGGATGAGCAGTTCTTC
TRBD1 | few | TRBJ1-5 | TRBV20-1 | 15 | CSARAGTASNQPQHF | TGCAGTGCTAGAGCCGGGACAGCGAGCAATCAGCCCCAGCATTTT
NA | NA | TRBJ1-6 | TRBV7-2 | 14 | CASSLVRGNSPLHF | TGTGCCAGCAGCTTAGTCAGGGGTAATTCACCCCTCCACTTT
NA | NA | TRBJ1-6 | TRBV2 | 13 | CASSEGIPSPLHF | TGTGCCAGCAGTGAGGGAATACCCTCACCCCTCCACTTT
NA | NA | TRBJ2-3 | TRBV4-1 | 17 | CASSQDPGVAAMDTQYF | TGCGCCAGCAGCCAAGATCCTGGGGTAGCGGCCATGGATACGCAGTATTTT
NA | NA | TRBJ2-3 | TRBV19 | 15 | CASSIGRADTDTQYF | TGTGCCAGTAGTATTGGGCGGGCGGACACAGATACGCAGTATTTT
TRBD2 | few | TRBJ2-5 | TRBV28 | 15 | CASSLPGGAQETQYF | TGTGCCAGCAGTTTACCCGGGGGGGCCCAAGAGACCCAGTACTTC
NA | few | TRBJ2-7 | TRBV20-1 | 13 | CSARGRLSYEQYF | TGCAGTGCTAGAGGACGTCTCTCCTACGAGCAGTACTTC
NA | NA | TRBJ1-5 | TRBV28 | 14 | CASSWKASNQPHHF | TGTGCCAGCAGTTGGAAAGCTAGCAATCAGCCCCATCATTTT
NA | NA | TRBJ2-3 | TRBV20-1 | 13 | CSARDTSTDTQYF | TGCAGTGCTAGGGACACAAGCACAGATACGCAGTATTTT
NA | NA | TRBJ2-2 | TRBV27 | 17 | CAIRFEPPRRNTGDLFF | TGTGCCATCAGGTTTGAACCCCCCCGGAGAAACACCGGGGATCTGTTTTTT
NA | NA | TRBJ1-2 | TRBV28 | 14 | CASGIGEGMRGYTF | TGTGCCAGCGGGATCGGGGAGGGGATGCGTGGCTACACCTTC
NA | once | TRBJ1-6 | TRBV12-3/TRBV12-4 | 15 | CASSHWEVYNSPLHF | TGTGCCAGCAGTCACTGGGAGGTCTATAATTCACCCCTCCACTTT
TRBD2 | NA | TRBJ2-7 | TRBV7-8 | 17 | CASSLGGGNYPSYEQYF | TGTGCCAGCAGCTTAGGGGGGGGGAACTACCCCTCCTACGAGCAGTACTTC
TRBD2 | many | TRBJ2-4 | TRBV12-3/TRBV12-4 | 15 | CASSLGLAGKSIQYF | TGTGCCAGCAGCCTCGGGCTAGCGGGGAAGAGCATTCAGTACTTC
TRBD2 | many | TRBJ2-3 | TRBV7-2 | 17 | CASSLGLAGVGADTQYF | TGTGCCAGCAGCTTAGGCCTAGCGGGGGTTGGGGCAGATACGCAGTATTTT
TRBD1 | NA | TRBJ2-1 | TRBV19 | 15 | CASSAGTGDYNEQFF | TGTGCCAGTAGTGCCGGGACAGGGGATTACAATGAGCAGTTCTTC
TRBD1 | NA | TRBJ1-6 | TRBV20-1 | 13 | CSARGQGSSPLHF | TGCAGTGCCAGGGGGCAGGGTAGTTCACCCCTCCACTTT
NA | few | TRBJ2-7 | TRBV5-6 | 18 | CASSLDLFVGRGDYEQYF | TGTGCCAGCAGCTTGGACTTATTCGTCGGCAGGGGAGACTACGAGCAGTACTTC
NA | NA | TRBJ2-3 | TRBV5-1 | 14 | CASKGRLSTDMQYF | TGCGCCAGCAAGGGACGGCTTAGCACAGATATGCAGTATTTT